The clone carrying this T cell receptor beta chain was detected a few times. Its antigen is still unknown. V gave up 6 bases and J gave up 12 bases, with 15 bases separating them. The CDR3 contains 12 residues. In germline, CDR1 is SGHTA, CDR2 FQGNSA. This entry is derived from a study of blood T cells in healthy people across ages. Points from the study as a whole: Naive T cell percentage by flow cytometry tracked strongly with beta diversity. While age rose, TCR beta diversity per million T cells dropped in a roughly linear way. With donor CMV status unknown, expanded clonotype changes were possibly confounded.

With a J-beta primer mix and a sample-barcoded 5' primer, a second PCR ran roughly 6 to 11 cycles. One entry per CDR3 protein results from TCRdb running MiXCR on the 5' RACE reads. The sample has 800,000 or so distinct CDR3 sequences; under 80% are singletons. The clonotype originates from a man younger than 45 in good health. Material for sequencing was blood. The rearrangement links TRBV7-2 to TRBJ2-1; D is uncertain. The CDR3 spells CASRSNPARQFF. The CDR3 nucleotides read TGTGCCAGCAGATCAAATCCCGCCCGGCAGTTCTTC.